The sequence of this T cell receptor beta chain was determined in a study of T-cell reconstitution after alpha-beta-depleted transplantation in children. Note on this clonotype: Its target is not known.

As it was prepared, the TCRbeta library received unique molecular identifiers. TCRdb itself ran the PCR reads through MiXCR, one entry per CDR3 protein. The repertoire has more than 200,000 distinct CDR3 sequences, about 25% of them found once; the top ten carry over 2.5%. Points from the study as a whole: After transplant, at about two months, alpha-beta T cells were reportedly derived from several hundred expanded graft clones.

The input for sequencing was PBMCs, taken before TCRalphabeta/CD19-depleted stem cell transplant. This TCR was sampled from a girl aged 2 to 9 with Fanconi anemia, due to receive a stem cell transplant.

In nucleotides, the CDR3 is TGTGCCAGCAGCCCAGGGGTCCACGAGCAGTACTTC. Residues: CASSPGVHEQYF. This chain joins TRBV13 and TRBJ2-7; D is perhaps TRBD1 (6 bases). CDR1 and CDR2 (germline): PRHDT, FYEKMQ (reference sequence). Trimming stripped 5 bases from V and 5 bases from J, with 10 bases between. The CDR3 contains 12 residues.